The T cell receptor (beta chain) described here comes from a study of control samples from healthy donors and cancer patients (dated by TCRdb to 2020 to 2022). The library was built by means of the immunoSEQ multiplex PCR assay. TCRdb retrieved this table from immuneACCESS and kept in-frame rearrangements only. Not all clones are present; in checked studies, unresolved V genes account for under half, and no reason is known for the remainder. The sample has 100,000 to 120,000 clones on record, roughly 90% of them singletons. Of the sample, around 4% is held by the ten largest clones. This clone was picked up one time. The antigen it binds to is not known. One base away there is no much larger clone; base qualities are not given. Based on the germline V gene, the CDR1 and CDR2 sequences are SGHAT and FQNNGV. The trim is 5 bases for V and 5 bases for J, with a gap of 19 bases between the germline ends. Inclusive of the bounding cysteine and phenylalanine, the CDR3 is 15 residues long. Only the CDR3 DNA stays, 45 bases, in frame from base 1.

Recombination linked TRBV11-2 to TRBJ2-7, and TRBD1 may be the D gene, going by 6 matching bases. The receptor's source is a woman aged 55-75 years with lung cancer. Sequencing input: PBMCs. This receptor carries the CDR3 CASSPTPGDGDEQYF. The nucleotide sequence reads TGTGCCAGCAGCCCGACCCCAGGGGATGGAGACGAGCAGTACTTC.